A selection of T cell receptor beta chains follows, all from one sample in a study of blood T cell repertoires in COVID-19. Data came from immunoSEQ multiplex PCR; TCRdb stores just in-frame clones and leaves some out. This table has under 300,000 clones, around 90% appearing once. The sample taken for sequencing was peripheral blood. The origin of the receptors is a man in his sixties who had recovered from COVID-19. CDR3s include the opening cysteine and the closing phenylalanine or tryptophan. The D gene is left open where the match is weak. Only part of the rows carry a size: once, few, many, or a class if the clone is expanded.

D: TRBD1
V: TRBV7-9
size: -
J: TRBJ1-3
CDR3: CASSSTGAGNTIYF
DNA: TGTGCCAGCAGCTCCACAGGGGCTGGAAACACCATATATTTT

D: TRBD1
V: TRBV27
size: -
J: TRBJ1-1
CDR3: CASSSPTGKNTEAFF
DNA: TGTGCCAGCAGTTCCCCGACAGGGAAGAACACTGAAGCTTTCTTT

D: TRBD1
V: TRBV7-9
size: -
J: TRBJ2-1
CDR3: CASSVQFPGQINNEQFF
DNA: TGTGCCAGCAGCGTACAATTTCCGGGACAGATTAACAATGAGCAGTTCTTC

D: TRBD1
V: TRBV5-1
size: -
J: TRBJ2-2
CDR3: CASNLVWDRSANTGELFF
DNA: TGCGCCAGCAACCTAGTTTGGGACAGGAGCGCGAACACCGGGGAGCTGTTTTTT

D: TRBD1
V: TRBV28
size: -
J: TRBJ1-2
CDR3: CASSLRQGASGYTF
DNA: TGTGCCAGCAGTTTAAGACAGGGGGCAAGTGGCTACACCTTC

D: -
V: TRBV29-1
size: -
J: TRBJ2-4
CDR3: CSVEQAMGNIQYF
DNA: TGCAGCGTTGAACAGGCTATGGGAAACATTCAGTACTTC

D: -
V: TRBV12-3/TRBV12-4
size: -
J: TRBJ1-4
CDR3: CASSHLGQEKLFF
DNA: TGTGCCAGCAGTCACCTCGGACAGGAAAAACTGTTTTTT

D: -
V: TRBV12-5
size: few
J: TRBJ1-5
CDR3: CASGANQPQHF
DNA: TGTGCTAGTGGGGCAAATCAGCCCCAGCATTTT

D: TRBD1
V: TRBV27
size: -
J: TRBJ1-4
CDR3: CASSYRQGREKLFF
DNA: TGTGCCAGCAGTTACCGACAGGGCCGTGAAAAACTGTTTTTT

D: -
V: TRBV12-3/TRBV12-4
size: -
J: TRBJ1-3
CDR3: CASSFASGNTIYF
DNA: TGTGCCAGCAGTTTCGCCAGTGGAAACACCATATATTTT

D: TRBD2
V: TRBV4-2
size: -
J: TRBJ2-3
CDR3: CASSPQSGGGDTQYF
DNA: TGTGCCAGCAGCCCACAAAGCGGGGGAGGAGATACGCAGTATTTT

D: -
V: TRBV5-6
size: -
J: TRBJ2-5
CDR3: CASSLRGRETQYF
DNA: TGTGCCAGCAGCTTGCGAGGCAGAGAGACCCAGTACTTC

D: -
V: TRBV7-8
size: -
J: TRBJ2-2
CDR3: CASSALVGDTGELFF
DNA: TGTGCCAGCAGCGCGTTGGTAGGGGACACCGGGGAGCTGTTTTTT

D: TRBD1
V: TRBV6-5
size: -
J: TRBJ1-1
CDR3: CASRTTGRTEAFF
DNA: TGTGCCAGCAGGACGACAGGGAGGACTGAAGCTTTCTTT

D: -
V: TRBV5-4
size: -
J: TRBJ1-1
CDR3: CASSLIGGVTEAFF
DNA: TGTGCCAGCAGCTTGATAGGGGGGGTCACTGAAGCTTTCTTT

D: -
V: TRBV5-1
size: -
J: TRBJ1-4
CDR3: CASSRTTTNEKLFF
DNA: TGCGCCAGCAGCCGGACAACAACTAATGAAAAACTGTTTTTT

D: -
V: TRBV7-9
size: -
J: TRBJ1-1
CDR3: CASSLGISGEGDTEAFF
DNA: TGTGCCAGCAGCTTAGGGATTTCAGGGGAGGGTGACACTGAAGCTTTCTTT

D: -
V: TRBV5-8
size: -
J: TRBJ2-3
CDR3: CASSLVRNAGPTDTQYF
DNA: TGTGCCAGCAGCTTGGTGAGGAATGCGGGTCCCACAGATACGCAGTATTTT

D: -
V: TRBV5-1
size: -
J: TRBJ2-6
CDR3: CASSSTGSPGANVLTF
DNA: TGCGCCAGCAGCTCGACAGGTAGCCCTGGGGCCAACGTCCTGACTTTC

D: -
V: TRBV5-4
size: once
J: TRBJ1-2
CDR3: CASSLFRGLNYGYTF
DNA: TGTGCCAGCAGCTTGTTCCGGGGACTAAACTATGGCTACACCTTC

D: TRBD1
V: TRBV27
size: -
J: TRBJ2-7
CDR3: CASSFPGQGTEQYF
DNA: TGTGCCAGCAGTTTCCCCGGACAGGGGACCGAGCAGTACTTC

D: TRBD2
V: TRBV2
size: -
J: TRBJ2-5
CDR3: CASSQEAGETQYF
DNA: TGTGCCAGCAGTCAAGAAGCGGGGGAGACCCAGTACTTC

D: -
V: TRBV5-1
size: -
J: TRBJ2-7
CDR3: CASSPSGSFSYEQYF
DNA: TGCGCCAGCAGCCCGAGCGGTTCATTCTCCTACGAGCAGTACTTC

D: TRBD1
V: TRBV5-1
size: -
J: TRBJ1-3
CDR3: CASSYRDRDTGNTIYF
DNA: TGCGCCAGCAGCTACCGGGACAGGGACACTGGAAACACCATATATTTT

D: -
V: TRBV15
size: -
J: TRBJ2-5
CDR3: CATSRGGEGETQYF
DNA: TGTGCCACCAGCAGAGGGGGGGAAGGAGAGACCCAGTACTTC

D: -
V: TRBV14
size: -
J: TRBJ1-6
CDR3: CASSQDRRDNSPLHF
DNA: TGTGCCAGCAGCCAAGATCGGAGGGATAATTCACCCCTCCACTTT

D: -
V: TRBV14
size: -
J: TRBJ2-1
CDR3: CASSQTNRVNEQFF
DNA: TGTGCCAGCAGCCAAACTAACAGGGTCAATGAGCAGTTCTTC

D: -
V: TRBV27
size: -
J: TRBJ2-3
CDR3: CASSFSGYTDTQYF
DNA: TGTGCCAGCAGTTTTTCGGGGTACACAGATACGCAGTATTTT

D: -
V: TRBV28
size: -
J: TRBJ1-2
CDR3: CASSADSHYGYTF
DNA: TGTGCCAGCAGCGCGGACAGCCACTATGGCTACACCTTC

D: TRBD1
V: TRBV11-2
size: -
J: TRBJ2-3
CDR3: CASSSQGARVDTQYF
DNA: TGTGCCAGCAGCTCTCAGGGGGCGAGGGTAGATACGCAGTATTTT

D: -
V: TRBV5-1
size: -
J: TRBJ2-1
CDR3: CASSYGTLYNEQFF
DNA: TGCGCCAGCAGCTACGGGACACTATACAATGAGCAGTTCTTC

D: TRBD1
V: TRBV24-1
size: -
J: TRBJ1-5
CDR3: CATSDFSAGGSNQPQHF
DNA: TGTGCCACCAGTGATTTTTCGGCAGGGGGAAGCAATCAGCCCCAGCATTTT

D: -
V: TRBV12-5
size: -
J: TRBJ1-2
CDR3: CASSNRDSGYTF
DNA: TGTGCTAGCTCAAATAGGGACTCGGGCTACACCTTC